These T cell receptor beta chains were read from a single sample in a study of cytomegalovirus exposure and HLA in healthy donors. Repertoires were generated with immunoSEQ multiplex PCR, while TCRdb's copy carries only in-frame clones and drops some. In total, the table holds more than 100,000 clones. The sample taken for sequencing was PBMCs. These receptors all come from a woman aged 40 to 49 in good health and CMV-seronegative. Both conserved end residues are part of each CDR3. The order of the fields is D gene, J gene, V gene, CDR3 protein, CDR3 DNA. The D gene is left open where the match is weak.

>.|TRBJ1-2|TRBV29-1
CSVTRGYGYTF
TGCAGCGTTACTCGGGGCTATGGCTACACCTTC
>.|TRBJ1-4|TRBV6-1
CASSWGRTNEKLFF
TGTGCCAGCAGTTGGGGGAGGACTAATGAAAAACTGTTTTTT
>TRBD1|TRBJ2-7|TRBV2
CASSGQGRNEQYF
TGTGCCAGCAGCGGACAGGGACGAAACGAGCAGTACTTC
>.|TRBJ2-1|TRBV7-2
CASSLGWESSYNEQFF
TGTGCCAGCAGCTTAGGGTGGGAGAGCTCCTACAATGAGCAGTTCTTC
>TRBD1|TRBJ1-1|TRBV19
CASSMSGTGGARAFF
TGTGCCAGTAGTATGTCCGGGACAGGGGGCGCGAGGGCTTTCTTT
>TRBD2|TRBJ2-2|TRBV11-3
CASGSSGGSNTGELFF
TGTGCCAGCGGCTCTAGCGGGGGGTCGAACACCGGGGAGCTGTTTTTT
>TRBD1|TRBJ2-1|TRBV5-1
CASSFGQGSGEQFF
TGCGCCAGCAGCTTCGGACAGGGATCGGGGGAGCAGTTCTTC
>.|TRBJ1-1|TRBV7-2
CASSPTRAMNTEAFF
TGTGCCAGCAGCCCCACGAGGGCTATGAACACTGAAGCTTTCTTT
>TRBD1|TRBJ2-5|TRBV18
CASSQGQGETQYF
TGTGCCAGCTCTCAGGGACAGGGGGAGACCCAGTACTTC
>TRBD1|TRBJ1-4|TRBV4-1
CASSQNPGQGSEKLFF
TGCGCCAGCAGCCAAAACCCGGGACAGGGGAGTGAAAAACTGTTTTTT
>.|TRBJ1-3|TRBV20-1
CSALSGNTIYF
TGCAGTGCTCTCTCTGGAAACACCATATATTTT
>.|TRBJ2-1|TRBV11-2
CASSLGGAGPTYNEQFF
TGTGCCAGCAGCTTGGGGGGGGCAGGGCCTACCTACAATGAGCAGTTCTTC
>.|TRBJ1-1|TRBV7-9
CASRGVGNTEAFF
TGTGCCAGCAGAGGGGTGGGGAACACTGAAGCTTTCTTT
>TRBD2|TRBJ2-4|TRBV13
CASSAGGGDQYF
TGTGCCAGCAGCGCGGGGGGGGGTGATCAGTACTTC
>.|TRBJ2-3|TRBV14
CASSRNQITDTQYF
TGTGCCAGCAGCCGCAATCAGATCACAGATACGCAGTATTTT
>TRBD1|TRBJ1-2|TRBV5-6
CASSLGGQGQYYGYTF
TGTGCCAGCAGCTTGGGGGGACAGGGACAATACTATGGCTACACCTTC
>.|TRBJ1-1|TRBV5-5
CASSLPGLVSEAFF
TGTGCCAGCAGCTTGCCGGGTCTCGTCTCTGAAGCTTTCTTT
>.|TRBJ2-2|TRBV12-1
CASSFHPSSGTGELFF
TGTGCCAGCAGCTTTCACCCGTCGAGCGGCACCGGGGAGCTGTTTTTT
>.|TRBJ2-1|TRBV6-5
CASRQSSYNEQFF
TGTGCCAGCAGACAGAGCTCCTACAATGAGCAGTTCTTC
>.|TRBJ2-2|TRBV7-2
CASSPGGRTGELFF
TGTGCCAGCAGCCCAGGTGGGAGGACCGGGGAGCTGTTTTTT
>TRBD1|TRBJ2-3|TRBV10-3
CAISLGGSVRDTQYF
TGTGCCATCAGCTTAGGGGGCTCCGTGAGAGATACGCAGTATTTT
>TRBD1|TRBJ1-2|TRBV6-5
CASRDRGPYGYTF
TGTGCCAGCAGGGACAGGGGACCCTATGGCTACACCTTC
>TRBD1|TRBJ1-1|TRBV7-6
CASSPDRELRSTEAFF
TGTGCCAGCAGCCCAGACAGGGAGCTTAGGAGCACTGAAGCTTTCTTT
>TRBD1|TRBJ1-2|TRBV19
CASTIGQGDGYFYGYTF
TGTGCCAGTACTATCGGACAGGGCGACGGGTACTTTTATGGCTACACCTTC
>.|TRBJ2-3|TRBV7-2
CASSQSPDTQYF
TGTGCCAGCAGCCAGTCACCAGATACGCAGTATTTT
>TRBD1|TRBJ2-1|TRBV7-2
CASSLEAGQGTGRQFF
TGTGCCAGCAGCTTAGAAGCGGGACAGGGGACGGGAAGGCAGTTCTTC
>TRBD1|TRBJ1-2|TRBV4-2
CASSQDRDRRYYGYTF
TGTGCCAGCAGCCAAGATAGGGACAGGCGATACTATGGCTACACCTTC
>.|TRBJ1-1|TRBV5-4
CASSYSGNTEAFF
TGTGCCAGCAGCTATTCAGGTAACACTGAAGCTTTCTTT
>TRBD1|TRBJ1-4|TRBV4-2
CASATGRGEKLFF
TGTGCCAGCGCGACAGGGCGCGGTGAAAAACTGTTTTTT
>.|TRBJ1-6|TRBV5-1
CASSALKNSPLHF
TGCGCCAGCAGCGCACTGAAAAATTCACCCCTCCACTTT
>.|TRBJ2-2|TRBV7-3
CASTPGGAQTGELFF
TGTGCCAGCACCCCTGGGGGGGCGCAAACCGGGGAGCTGTTTTTT
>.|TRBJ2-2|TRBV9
CASSSRTVITGELFF
TGTGCCAGCAGCTCCAGAACAGTAATCACCGGGGAGCTGTTTTTT
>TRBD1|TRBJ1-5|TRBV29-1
CSVNTGGSQPQHF
TGCAGCGTTAATACAGGGGGCAGTCAGCCCCAGCATTTT
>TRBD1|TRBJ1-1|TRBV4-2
CASSPLTGTGGTNTEAFF
TGTGCCAGCAGCCCTCTGACCGGGACAGGGGGCACGAACACTGAAGCTTTCTTT
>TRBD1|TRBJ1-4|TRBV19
CASSIIGGQRNEKLFF
TGTGCCAGTAGTATCATCGGGGGACAGAGAAATGAAAAACTGTTTTTT
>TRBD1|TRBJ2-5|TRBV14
CASSRLTGGMETQYF
TGTGCCAGCAGCCGACTTACAGGGGGCATGGAGACCCAGTACTTC
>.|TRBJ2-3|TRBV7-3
CASSLTREDTQYF
TGTGCCAGCAGCTTAACCCGGGAGGATACGCAGTATTTT
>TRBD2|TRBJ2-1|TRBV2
CATGLAGGYEQFF
TGTGCCACCGGACTAGCGGGGGGTTATGAGCAGTTCTTC
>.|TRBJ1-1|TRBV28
CATVREAVTEAFF
TGTGCCACCGTTAGGGAAGCGGTCACTGAAGCTTTCTTT
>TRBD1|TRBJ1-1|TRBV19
CASSSHRGITEAFF
TGTGCCAGTAGTTCTCACAGGGGGATAACTGAAGCTTTCTTT
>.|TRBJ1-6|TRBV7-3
CASSLDSDSPLHF
TGTGCCAGCAGCTTGGACAGTGATTCACCCCTCCACTTT
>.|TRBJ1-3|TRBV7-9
CASSNNHYRVSGNTIYF
TGTGCCAGCAGCAATAATCATTACAGGGTTTCTGGAAACACCATATATTTT
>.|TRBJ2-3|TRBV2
CASTGRDRSTDTQYF
TGTGCCAGCACCGGTCGTGACAGGAGCACAGATACGCAGTATTTT
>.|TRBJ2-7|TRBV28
CATQTYEQYF
TGTGCCACCCAGACATACGAGCAGTACTTC
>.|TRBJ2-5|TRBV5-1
CASSQQGSGTQYF
TGCGCCAGCAGCCAACAGGGAAGCGGGACCCAGTACTTC
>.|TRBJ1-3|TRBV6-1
CASRGQQGNTIYF
TGTGCCAGCAGAGGACAGCAAGGAAACACCATATATTTT
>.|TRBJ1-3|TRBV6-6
CASSSRLLFSGNTIYF
TGTGCCAGCAGTTCCAGACTCTTGTTCTCTGGAAACACCATATATTTT
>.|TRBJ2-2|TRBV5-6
CASSLVGTGELFF
TGTGCCAGCAGCTTGGTCGGCACCGGGGAGCTGTTTTTT
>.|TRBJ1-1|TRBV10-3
CAISELQGSTEAFF
TGTGCCATCAGTGAACTACAGGGATCCACTGAAGCTTTCTTT
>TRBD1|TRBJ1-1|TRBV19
CASTFSDRANTEAFF
TGTGCCAGTACTTTCTCAGACAGGGCGAACACTGAAGCTTTCTTT
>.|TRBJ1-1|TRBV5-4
CASSLDRDTEAFF
TGTGCCAGCAGCTTGGACAGGGACACTGAAGCTTTCTTT
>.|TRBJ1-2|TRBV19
CASRSAYRGGYTF
TGTGCCAGTAGGTCCGCCTATCGGGGTGGCTACACCTTC
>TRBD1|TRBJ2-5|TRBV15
CATSREGGAEETQYF
TGTGCCACCAGCAGAGAAGGGGGCGCGGAGGAGACCCAGTACTTC
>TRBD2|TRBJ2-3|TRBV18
CASSLRQRGPSDTQYF
TGTGCCAGCTCCCTGAGACAGCGGGGGCCGTCAGATACGCAGTATTTT
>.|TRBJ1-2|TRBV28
CASSLWGREYGYTF
TGTGCCAGCAGTTTATGGGGCAGGGAATATGGCTACACCTTC
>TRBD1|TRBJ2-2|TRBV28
CASSPSGTGIRELFF
TGTGCCAGCAGTCCCTCCGGGACAGGGATCAGGGAGCTGTTTTTT
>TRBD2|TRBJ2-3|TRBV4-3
CASSQDYNVGTSGNTDTQYF
TGCGCCAGCAGCCAAGATTACAACGTAGGGACTAGCGGGAACACAGATACGCAGTATTTT
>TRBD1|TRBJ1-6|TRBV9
CASSQGQGNSPLHF
TGTGCCAGCAGCCAGGGACAGGGTAATTCACCCCTCCACTTT
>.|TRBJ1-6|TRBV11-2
CASRFTGFDSPLVPLHF
TGTGCCAGCAGGTTCACTGGCTTTGACAGTCCCTTGGTGCCCCTCCACTTT
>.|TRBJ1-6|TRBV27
CASLSGGPGPSPLHF
TGTGCCAGCCTTTCGGGGGGCCCTGGGCCTTCACCCCTCCACTTT